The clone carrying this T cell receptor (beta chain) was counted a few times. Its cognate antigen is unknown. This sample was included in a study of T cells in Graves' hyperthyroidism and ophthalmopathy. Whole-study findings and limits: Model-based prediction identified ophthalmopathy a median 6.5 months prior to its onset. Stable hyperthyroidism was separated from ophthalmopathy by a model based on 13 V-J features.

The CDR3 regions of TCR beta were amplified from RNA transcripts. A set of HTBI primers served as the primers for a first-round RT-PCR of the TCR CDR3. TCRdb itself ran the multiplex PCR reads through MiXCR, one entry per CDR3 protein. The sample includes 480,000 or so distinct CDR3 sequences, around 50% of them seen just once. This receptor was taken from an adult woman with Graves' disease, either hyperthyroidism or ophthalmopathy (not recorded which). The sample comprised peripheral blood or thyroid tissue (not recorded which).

In nucleotides, the CDR3 is TGCAGCGTCGGACAGAACTCCTACGAGCAGTACTTC. Its protein is CSVGQNSYEQYF. J is TRBJ2-7 and V is TRBV29-1, with D possibly matching TRBD1 (6 bases). From germline, CDR1 is SQVTM and CDR2 ANQGSEA. Trimming cost V 6 bases and J 0 bases, with 9 bases left between them. The length of the CDR3 is 12 residues.